This passage covers 17 T cell receptor beta chains from one sample sequenced in a study of T-cell reconstitution after alpha-beta-depleted transplantation in children. Unique molecular identifiers tagged the TCRbeta library. Using its own MiXCR run on the PCR reads, TCRdb lists one record per CDR3 protein. The sample includes approximately 520,000 distinct CDR3 sequences, about 10% seen only once; the top ten take 12% to 15%. The sequencing used PBMCs, mostly from graft donor cells, collected 180 days after TCRalphabeta/CD19-depleted stem cell transplant. The receptors shown here come from a female patient aged 2-9 years who had a stem cell transplant for aplastic anemia, so the T cells may come from the graft donor.

This clonotype was seen ten or more times. The rearrangement uses TRBV7-9 and TRBJ2-3; a weak D match, TRBD2 (6 bases). Germline CDR1 reads SEHNR; CDR2 reads FQNEAQ (reference sequence). The CDR3 totals 15 residues. V was cut by 5 bases and J by 2 bases, with 14 bases left in between. CDR3 sequence: CASSPGGVITDTQYF. The CDR3 DNA follows: TGTGCCAGCAGCCCAGGCGGGGTTATCACAGATACGCAGTATTTT.

This clonotype was seen only a few times. The rearrangement uses TRBV12-3 or TRBV12-4 and TRBJ2-7, with TRBD2 matching over 8 bases. The CDR3 has 15 amino acids. V was pared by 6 bases and J by 5 bases, with 12 bases of the junction left unmatched. CDR3 nucleotides: TGTGCCAGCAGCCCAGCGCGGGGACTAGAACACGAGCAGTACTTC. It yields the protein CASSPARGLEHEQYF.

This clonotype was counted only a few times. The V call is TRBV14, the J call TRBJ2-1; D ambiguous. CDR3 length: 15 amino acids. Germline V CDR1 and CDR2: SGHDN, FVKESK. The germline V and J ends were trimmed by 1 base and 1 base, with 8 bases remaining between them. CDR3 sequence: CASSQVRGSYNEQFF. In DNA, the CDR3 is TGTGCCAGCAGCCAAGTAAGAGGATCCTACAATGAGCAGTTCTTC.

This clonotype was seen a handful of times. The chain couples TRBV4-1 to TRBJ1-1; perhaps TRBD1 as D (6 bases). CDR1 and CDR2 from the germline V gene are MGHRA and YSYEKL. V was clipped by 3 bases and J by 5 bases, with 19 bases between them. There are 16 residues in the CDR3. As DNA, the CDR3 is TGCGCCAGCAGCCAGCCAGGGCAGGGGAGGCAGACTGAAGCTTTCTTT. Translated: CASSQPGQGRQTEAFF.

The chain is built from TRBV20-1 and TRBJ1-6; the match to TRBD1 covers 11 bases. Germline CDR1 is DFQATT and CDR2 is SNEGSKA (reference sequence). Unmatched junction bases numbered 9, after V lost 1 base and J lost 7 bases. This CDR3 comprises 17 residues. CDR3 coding DNA: TGCAGTGCTAGAGCCGCGTTCGGGACAGGGGGGAATTCACCCCTCCACTTT. Protein product: CSARAAFGTGGNSPLHF.

This clonotype was seen more than once but under ten times. The V call is TRBV12-3 or TRBV12-4, the J call TRBJ2-7, with 9 bases identical to TRBD1. Trimming took 3 bases from V and 3 from J; bases not matched to a gene: 18. The CDR3 contains 19 residues. In DNA, the CDR3 is TGTGCCAGCAGTTTCGCGCATTATCGCAGGGGACAGGGAAACTACGAGCAGTACTTC. This codes for CASSFAHYRRGQGNYEQYF.

This clonotype was seen more than once but under ten times. The chain uses TRBV6-1 and TRBJ2-3; TRBD1 matches 10 bases. The CDR3 extends over 16 amino acids. Germline values: CDR1 MNHNS, CDR2 SASEGT. J was trimmed by 2 bases and V by 9 bases; bases with no gene match: 11. The CDR3 DNA sequence: TGTGCCAGTTGGGACAGGGGTCGACTATCCACAGATACGCAGTATTTT. It specifies CASWDRGRLSTDTQYF.

This clonotype was observed a few times. The chain recombines TRBV9 with TRBJ2-1, with TRBD2 as a possible D gene (6 bases). The CDR3 consists of 16 residues. The germline V gene encodes CDR1 SGDLS and CDR2 YYNGEE. Between the trimmed V and J ends, which lost 4 bases and 4 bases, there was a span of 18 bases. This chain's CDR3 is CASSSSGGERYNEQFF. DNA for the CDR3: TGTGCCAGCAGCTCCTCGGGCGGGGAGCGGTACAATGAGCAGTTCTTC.

DNA for the CDR3: TGTGCCAGCAGTTACTCGGGGCTAGCGGGAGGTGGTAAGGCCGGGGAGCTGTTTTTT. Protein product: CASSYSGLAGGGKAGELFF. The chain recombines TRBV6-5 with TRBJ2-2, with 11 bases lining up with TRBD2. The CDR3 is made up of 19 amino acids. The germline V gene has CDR1 MNHEY and CDR2 SVGAGI. J gave up 6 bases and V 0 bases, and 12 bases lay outside the gene matches.

In its sample, this clonotype was seen a few times. This chain joins TRBV24-1 and TRBJ2-6, with TRBD2 as a possible D gene (5 bases). Germline assignment: CDR1 KGHDR and CDR2 SFDVKD. CDR3 length equals 16 residues. V was shortened by 9 bases and J by 0 bases, with 14 bases between the two germline ends. The CDR3 protein is CATSRVVGSGANVLTF. Written as DNA, the CDR3 is TGTGCCACCTCGAGGGTAGTAGGCTCTGGGGCCAACGTCCTGACTTTC.

This clonotype was observed a handful of times. V usage is TRBV7-2 and J usage is TRBJ2-3; D is tentatively TRBD1 or TRBD2 (5 bases each). Deletions cut 6 bases from V and 0 bases from J, with 16 bases between. Germline assignment: CDR1 SGHTA and CDR2 FQGNSA. There are 16 residues in the CDR3. The CDR3 DNA is TGTGCCAGCAGATTCCCTGGGGACCCTAGCACAGATACGCAGTATTTT. It specifies CASRFPGDPSTDTQYF.

This clonotype was counted a few times. The gene calls are TRBV19 and TRBJ1-1, with 8 nucleotides matching TRBD1. J lost 3 bases, V lost 7 bases, and 10 bases had no gene match. CDR1 is LNHDA and CDR2 is SQIVND in the germline V gene (reference sequence). The CDR3 consists of 15 residues. CDR3 region: CASKGGRGQDTEAFF. The CDR3 DNA sequence: TGTGCCAGTAAGGGGGGCAGGGGGCAGGACACTGAAGCTTTCTTT.

This clonotype was counted a few times. The chain carries TRBV12-3 or TRBV12-4 and TRBJ2-3; D call uncertain. Trimming stripped 3 bases from V and 2 bases from J, with 9 bases between. There are 14 residues in the CDR3. This chain's CDR3 is CASSFRFNTDTQYF. As DNA, the CDR3 is TGTGCCAGCAGTTTTCGGTTCAACACAGATACGCAGTATTTT.

This clonotype has just one count. The chain is built from TRBV12-3 or TRBV12-4 and TRBJ1-6; D unclear. CDR3 size: 16 residues. Trimming removed 4 bases at V and 7 bases at J, with 17 bases between. As DNA, the CDR3 is TGTGCCAGCAGTTCGAGGCCTAACCCCCCGAATTCACCCCTCCACTTT. Encoded protein: CASSSRPNPPNSPLHF.

In this sample, this clonotype turned up a few times. The CDR3 DNA is TGTGCCACCAGTGACTGGACAGGGAATCAGCCCCAGCATTTT. Amino acids: CATSDWTGNQPQHF. The chain uses TRBV24-1 and TRBJ1-5; 8 nucleotides align to TRBD1. With V trimmed by 4 bases and J by 4 bases, 2 bases remained unmatched. The germline V gene has CDR1 KGHDR and CDR2 SFDVKD. CDR3 length: 14 residues.

V is TRBV5-1 and J is TRBJ2-2, with TRBD1 matching 8 bases. The CDR3 length is 15 residues. CDR1 is SGHRS and CDR2 is YFSETQ in the germline V gene. V was clipped by 3 bases and J by 6 bases; unmatched bases: 7. The CDR3 region is CASSSGQARPGELFF. In DNA form, the CDR3 reads TGCGCCAGCAGCTCGGGACAGGCTCGACCCGGGGAGCTGTTTTTT.

The chain links TRBV20-1 to TRBJ2-2; possible D gene TRBD1, 5 bases. CDR3 length: 15 residues. Trimming stripped 4 bases from V and 2 bases from J, with 14 bases between. Germline loops: CDR1 DFQATT, CDR2 SNEGSKA (reference sequence). CDR3 DNA: TGCAGTGCTAACCCAGGGAAAGGAAACACCGGGGAGCTGTTTTTT. It specifies CSANPGKGNTGELFF.